The 6 T cell receptor beta chains given below trace back to one sample, sequenced in a study of T cells in tuberculosis. Here immunoSEQ multiplex PCR was the method, and the copy in TCRdb shows in-frame clones only, minus some. The data hold about 58,000 clones, with around 90% observed a single time. Cells were sorted from thawed PBMC rested overnight and stained with GMM-loaded CD1B tetramer, viability dye and anti-CD3. The lipid loaded on the CD1B tetramers was C32 glucose monomycolate from Rhodococcus equi. Sequencing was carried out using CD1b-GMM tetramer-negative cells sorted from PBMCs. The receptors shown here come from an adult woman with latent tuberculosis.

The gene calls are TRBV2 and TRBJ2-3; 7 nucleotides match TRBD2. The V gene end was trimmed by 4 bases and the J gene end by 0 bases; junction bases not matched to a gene: 4. CDR3 length: 15 residues. CDR1 and CDR2 from the germline V gene are SNHLY and FYNNEI. This CDR3 reads CASSGSGASTDTQYF. In nucleotides, the CDR3 is TGTGCCAGCAGTGGGAGCGGGGCCAGCACAGATACGCAGTATTTT.

In its sample, this clone was seen once. V and J are TRBV5-4 and TRBJ1-1, with D possibly TRBD1 on 5 matching bases. With 5 bases removed from V and 7 bases from J, the gap between germline ends came to 21 bases. CDR3 length: 15 residues. Germline lookup yields CDR1 SGHNT and CDR2 YYREEE (reference sequence). Here the CDR3 reads CASRIGGAGTGEAFF. CDR3 sequence (DNA): TGTGCCAGCAGAATCGGTGGTGCAGGAACAGGTGAAGCTTTCTTT.

The chain has TRBV12-5 and TRBJ2-1, with TRBD2 as a possible D gene (5 bases). Germline-derived CDR1 and CDR2 are LGHNT and FRNRAP. V lost 1 base and J lost 5, with 9 bases in between. The CDR3 contains 14 residues. This CDR3 reads CASGLADGNNEQFF. The CDR3 region has the DNA TGTGCTAGTGGTTTGGCGGACGGGAACAATGAGCAGTTCTTC.

The chain carries TRBV5-6 and TRBJ2-7; a possible D gene is TRBD1 (5 bases). The CDR3 is made up of 15 amino acids. V lost 3 bases to trimming and J lost 4 bases, with 17 bases between them. Germline loops: CDR1 SGHDT, CDR2 YYEEEE. The CDR3 here is CASSSDSIHRYEQYF. The CDR3 DNA sequence: TGTGCCAGCAGCTCCGACAGTATCCATAGGTACGAGCAGTACTTC.

The chain uses TRBV19 and TRBJ1-5, with D perhaps TRBD1 (6 bases). The germline V gene encodes CDR1 LNHDA and CDR2 SQIVND (reference sequence). Trimming left V 3 bases short and J 4 bases short, with 19 bases between. The CDR3 is made up of 17 amino acids. Here the CDR3 DNA reads TGTGCCAGTAGTATTTTAGGTCGGGACAAAAGGAATCAGCCCCAGCATTTT. As protein: CASSILGRDKRNQPQHF.

This chain joins TRBV18 and TRBJ1-2; no reliable D call. Germline V CDR1 and CDR2: KGHSH, LQKENI. CDR3 length equals 13 residues. Between the trimmed V and J ends, which lost 3 bases and 1 base, there was a span of 6 bases. Here the CDR3 DNA reads TGTGCCAGCTCACCCAGCGTTAACTATGGCTACACCTTC. Protein sequence: CASSPSVNYGYTF.